This entry lists 28 T cell receptor beta chains sequenced from one sample in a study of blood T cell repertoires in COVID-19. The repertoire was sequenced with immunoSEQ multiplex PCR; TCRdb's copy has only in-frame clones and lacks some. The table lists approximately 300,000 clones, more than 70% of them singletons. Sequenced material: peripheral blood. Every receptor here comes from a man younger than 35 who had recovered from COVID-19.

The chain uses TRBV18 and TRBJ2-6; D is undetermined. V was pared by 5 bases and J by 1 base, with 9 bases between. From germline, CDR1 is KGHSH and CDR2 LQKENI. The CDR3 totals 15 residues. CDR3 sequence (DNA): TGTGCCAGCTCAGCTCAGTTTTCTGGGGCCAACGTCCTGACTTTC. Protein sequence: CASSAQFSGANVLTF. Full variable domain (outside the CDR3, taken from reference TRBV18 and TRBJ2-6): NAGVMQNPRHLVRRRGQEARLRCSPMKGHSHVYWYRQLPEEGLKFMVYLQKENIIDESGMPKERFSAEFPKEGPSILRIQQVVRGDSAAYFCASSAQFSGANVLTFGAGSRLTVL.

This rearrangement joins TRBV5-6 to TRBJ1-1; tentative D call: TRBD1 (6 bases). Germline-derived CDR1 and CDR2 are SGHDT and YYEEEE. V was trimmed by 5 bases and J by 0 bases, leaving 17 bases between them. This CDR3 region has 16 residues. The chain's CDR3 is CASSPAGTPMNTEAFF. The CDR3 DNA reads TGTGCCAGCAGTCCCGCCGGGACACCTATGAACACTGAAGCTTTCTTT.

Notes on this clone: Other DNA sequences in the same sample also yield this CDR3. The V and J genes are TRBV9 and TRBJ2-3; D gene ambiguous. The CDR3 extends over 12 amino acids. V was clipped by 0 bases and J by 4 bases, with 3 bases between them. Germline V gene sequence: CDR1 SGDLS, CDR2 YYNGEE. The CDR3, as DNA: TGTGCCAGCAGCGTAGCAGCAGATACGCAGTATTTT. Amino acid sequence: CASSVAADTQYF.

The rearrangement uses TRBV24-1 and TRBJ2-2; 8 positions agree with TRBD2. The V and J ends lost 6 bases and 2 bases, in that order; junction bases with no gene match: 4. Germline V gives CDR1 KGHDR, CDR2 SFDVKD. CDR3 length equals 15 residues. The CDR3 reads CATSPTSGNTGELFF. CDR3 nucleotides: TGTGCCACCAGTCCTACTAGCGGAAACACCGGGGAGCTGTTTTTT.

The chain employs TRBV27 and TRBJ2-5; TRBD1 matches 9 bases. CDR1 is MNHEY, CDR2 SMNVEV, per germline (reference sequence). V was pared by 0 bases and J by 6 bases, with 5 bases of the junction left unmatched. This CDR3 has 15 residues. This chain's CDR3 is CASSLSRDRAKTQYF. The CDR3 DNA is TGTGCCAGCAGTTTATCGAGGGACAGGGCGAAGACCCAGTACTTC.

The V and J genes are TRBV2 and TRBJ1-1; D might be TRBD1 (5 bases). Germline V gives CDR1 SNHLY, CDR2 FYNNEI. The V end lost 7 bases, the J end lost 4 bases, and 7 bases lay between the germline ends. This CDR3 is built from 11 residues. The CDR3 protein is CASNTGTEAFF. CDR3 DNA sequence: TGTGCCAGCAACACAGGCACTGAAGCTTTCTTT.

This chain links TRBV10-2 with TRBJ2-1, with 7 bases fitting TRBD1. The V gene end was trimmed by 6 bases and the J gene end by 4 bases; junction bases not matched to a gene: 9. The CDR3 has 15 amino acids. The V gene's germline CDR1 is WSHSY and CDR2 SAAADI. The CDR3 spells CASRVSGTAYNEQFF. DNA of the CDR3: TGCGCCAGCAGAGTATCCGGGACAGCTTACAATGAGCAGTTCTTC.

The rearrangement joins TRBV9 to TRBJ2-7, with 14 bases aligning to TRBD2. The CDR3 spans 17 residues. Germline values: CDR1 SGDLS, CDR2 YYNGEE. V shed 4 bases, J shed 0 bases, and the junction held 6 bases outside the gene matches. The CDR3 region is CASSPGLAGASSYEQYF. CDR3 bases: TGTGCCAGCAGCCCGGGACTAGCGGGGGCATCCTCCTACGAGCAGTACTTC.

This chain uses TRBV5-1 with TRBJ1-4; D unclear. Between the trimmed V and J ends, which lost 1 base and 6 bases, there was a span of 13 bases. The CDR3 runs to 15 residues. Germline CDR1 SGHRS, CDR2 YFSETQ. Here the CDR3 reads CASSLSPPGDEKLFF. CDR3 in DNA: TGCGCCAGCAGCTTGAGCCCACCCGGTGATGAAAAACTGTTTTTT.

This chain links TRBV7-6 with TRBJ1-6, with a tentative D call TRBD1 (5 bases). The germline V gene encodes CDR1 SGHVS and CDR2 FNYEAQ. The length of the CDR3 is 18 residues. V was clipped by 1 base and J by 0 bases, with 13 bases between them. In DNA form, the CDR3 reads TGTGCCAGCAGCTTAGAGGGGTCTTCGAGCTCCTATAATTCACCCCTCCACTTT. Protein: CASSLEGSSSSYNSPLHF.

This clone appeared once. The chain joins TRBV5-1 to TRBJ2-7; 7 bases map to TRBD1. Germline CDR1 SGHRS, CDR2 YFSETQ. The CDR3 extends over 16 amino acids. With V trimmed by 0 bases and J by 0 bases, 6 bases remained unmatched. The CDR3, as DNA: TGCGCCAGCAGCTTGGTGGGACAGCTAAGCTCCTACGAGCAGTACTTC. Encoded protein: CASSLVGQLSSYEQYF.

This chain links TRBV10-3 with TRBJ1-3; no clear D. The CDR3 totals 16 residues. The ends were cut back, 3 bases at V and 0 bases at J, with 12 bases in the middle. Per the germline V gene, CDR1 is ENHRY and CDR2 is SYGVKD. The CDR3 is CAISDSQAVSGNTIYF. The CDR3 DNA reads as TGTGCCATCAGTGATTCCCAGGCCGTCTCTGGAAACACCATATATTTT.

The V gene is TRBV7-2, the J gene TRBJ2-1; D not resolved. Deletions cut 5 bases from V and 0 bases from J, with 8 bases between. The germline V gene has CDR1 SGHTA and CDR2 FQGNSA. The CDR3 contains 14 residues. The CDR3 region is CASSLSLSYNEQFF. CDR3 DNA: TGTGCCAGCAGCCTTTCCCTCTCCTACAATGAGCAGTTCTTC. Supplemented by reference TRBV7-2 and TRBJ2-1, the full variable domain reads GAGVSQSPSNKVTEKGKDVELRCDPISGHTALYWYRQSLGQGLEFLIYFQGNSAPDKSGLPSDRFSAERTGGSVSTLTIQRTQQEDSAVYLCASSLSLSYNEQFFGPGTRLTVL.

The CDR3 DNA is TGTGCCAGCAGCGACAACCGATTCGGGTCCCCTAATGAAAAACTGTTTTTT. Translating it yields CASSDNRFGSPNEKLFF. The chain uses TRBV9 and TRBJ1-4; D call uncertain. The CDR3 is 17 residues long. In germline, CDR1 is SGDLS, CDR2 YYNGEE. The V end was cut by 3 bases, the J end by 3 bases, with 18 bases between.

The chain employs TRBV9 and TRBJ1-2; unclear D gene. Trimming pared 0 bases from V and 5 bases from J, leaving 8 bases between. Germline V gives CDR1 SGDLS, CDR2 YYNGEE. The CDR3 runs 13 residues. The CDR3 sequence: CASSVDLRYGYTF. The DNA of the CDR3 is TGTGCCAGCAGCGTAGACCTTCGGTATGGCTACACCTTC.

The rearrangement uses TRBV5-1 and TRBJ1-2; TRBD1 matches at 8 bases. Trimming removed 4 bases from V and 4 bases from J; junction bases left unmatched: 12. Germline V gene sequence: CDR1 SGHRS, CDR2 YFSETQ. This CDR3 comprises 16 residues. The CDR3 spells CASSPGQGQLPYGYTF. CDR3 DNA sequence: TGCGCCAGCAGCCCCGGACAGGGCCAACTCCCCTATGGCTACACCTTC.

The chain uses TRBV7-9 and TRBJ2-2; D possibly corresponds to TRBD1 (5 bases). V was shortened by 5 bases and J by 1 base, with 17 bases between the two germline ends. The CDR3 has 17 residues. Germline V lookup: CDR1 SEHNR, CDR2 FQNEAQ (reference sequence). For the CDR3, the DNA is TGTGCCAGCAGCCCCTACCCCTCGACAGAGAACACCGGGGAGCTGTTTTTT. It encodes CASSPYPSTENTGELFF. Full variable domain (outside the CDR3, taken from reference TRBV7-9 and TRBJ2-2): DTGVSQNPRHKITKRGQNVTFRCDPISEHNRLYWYRQTLGQGPEFLTYFQNEAQLEKSRLLSDRFSAERPKGSFSTLEIQRTEQGDSAMYLCASSPYPSTENTGELFFGEGSRLTVL.

The chain links TRBV4-3 to TRBJ1-1; 9 positions agree with TRBD1. CDR1 and CDR2 from the germline V gene are LGHNA and YSLEER. This CDR3 comprises 15 residues. After removal of 1 base from V and 4 bases from J, the junction contained 4 bases not matched to a gene. CDR3 amino acids: CASSQADRGITEAFF. CDR3 nucleotide sequence: TGCGCCAGCAGCCAAGCAGACAGGGGGATCACTGAAGCTTTCTTT.

V usage is TRBV19 and J usage is TRBJ2-1, with TRBD1 matching over 10 bases. V shed 5 bases and J 8 bases; nucleotides not matched to a gene: 3. Germline values: CDR1 LNHDA, CDR2 SQIVND (reference sequence). The CDR3 has 13 residues. The CDR3 coding sequence is TGTGCCAGTAGTTGGGGGACAGGGGATGAGCAGTTCTTC. Encoded protein: CASSWGTGDEQFF.

The rearrangement links TRBV4-3 to TRBJ2-2, with D maybe TRBD1 (5 bases). Germline loops: CDR1 LGHNA, CDR2 YSLEER. The CDR3 is 17 amino acids. Deletions cut 0 bases from V and 0 bases from J, with 11 bases between. The CDR3 here is CASSQEWGLANTGELFF. The CDR3 coding sequence is TGCGCCAGCAGCCAAGAATGGGGCCTGGCGAACACCGGGGAGCTGTTTTTT.

The chain joins TRBV7-9 to TRBJ2-7, with TRBD1 matching over 8 bases. J was trimmed by 5 bases and V by 5 bases; bases with no gene match: 11. The CDR3 consists of 15 residues. CDR1 SEHNR and CDR2 FQNEAQ come from the germline V gene (reference sequence). CDR3 region: CASSRQGTSSHEQYF. The CDR3 DNA follows: TGTGCCAGCAGCAGACAGGGGACATCGAGCCACGAGCAGTACTTC. Filled out from reference TRBV7-9 and TRBJ2-7, the complete variable domain reads DTGVSQNPRHKITKRGQNVTFRCDPISEHNRLYWYRQTLGQGPEFLTYFQNEAQLEKSRLLSDRFSAERPKGSFSTLEIQRTEQGDSAMYLCASSRQGTSSHEQYFGPGTRLTVT.

The gene calls are TRBV3-1 (or the pseudogene TRBV3-2) and TRBJ2-7, with 9 bases lining up with TRBD1. The ends lost 8 bases at V and 4 bases at J; junction bases unmatched: 6. Germline CDR1 reads LGHDT; CDR2 reads YNNKEL (reference sequence). The CDR3 consists of 13 residues. The CDR3 region has the DNA TGTGCCAGCGTTGGGACAGGGTATTACGAGCAGTACTTC. It is translated as CASVGTGYYEQYF.

DNA of the CDR3: TGTGCCAGCAGCTTGTCCCAGGGTGATAACACTGAAGCTTTCTTT. As protein: CASSLSQGDNTEAFF. The chain joins TRBV5-6 to TRBJ1-1; possibly TRBD1 for D (5 bases). Trimming took 1 base from V and 2 from J, leaving 12 bases between them. Germline V lookup: CDR1 SGHDT, CDR2 YYEEEE. CDR3 length: 15 amino acids.

The DNA for the CDR3 is TGTGCCAGCCCGTGTTACTACAATGAGCAGTTCTTC. This gives the protein CASPCYYNEQFF. This chain connects TRBV21-1 to TRBJ2-1; TRBD2 reflects the table's D call only, with no check against the DNA. TRBV21-1 is flagged as a pseudogene. The CDR3 extends over 12 amino acids.

The sample holds one count of this clone. The chain recombines TRBV7-9 with TRBJ2-1; TRBD2 matches 8 bases. J gave up 6 bases and V 5 bases, and 9 bases lay outside the gene matches. CDR3 size: 15 residues. Germline CDR1 and CDR2: SEHNR and FQNEAQ (reference sequence). For the CDR3, the DNA is TGTGCCAGCAGCCCACCGGGACGGGGGGGCAATGAGCAGTTCTTC. Its translation: CASSPPGRGGNEQFF. The full variable domain, with the rest looked up from reference TRBV7-9 and TRBJ2-1, is DTGVSQNPRHKITKRGQNVTFRCDPISEHNRLYWYRQTLGQGPEFLTYFQNEAQLEKSRLLSDRFSAERPKGSFSTLEIQRTEQGDSAMYLCASSPPGRGGNEQFFGPGTRLTVL.

This clone occurred once. V and J are TRBV7-6 and TRBJ2-5, with D possibly being TRBD2 (5 bases). This CDR3 comprises 12 residues. Trimming left V 5 bases short and J 7 bases short, with 11 bases between. The germline V gene encodes CDR1 SGHVS and CDR2 FNYEAQ. CDR3: CASSPGSGTQYF. The CDR3 DNA reads TGTGCCAGCAGCCCGGGATCCGGGACCCAGTACTTC.

The V and J genes are TRBV7-2 and TRBJ2-1; 9 bases match TRBD1. Trimming cost V 5 bases and J 7 bases; bases outside gene matches: 12. CDR3 length: 16 amino acids. Germline V gives CDR1 SGHTA, CDR2 FQGNSA. DNA for the CDR3: TGTGCCAGCAGCCCAGAGGGACAGGGAGCGCGGAATGAGCAGTTCTTC. This gives the protein CASSPEGQGARNEQFF.

The chain combines TRBV6-6 with TRBJ2-1; D ambiguous. Per germline, CDR1 MNHNY and CDR2 SVGAGI (reference sequence). The CDR3 sequence is 13 residues long. V was trimmed by 6 bases and J by 11 bases, leaving 17 bases between them. As DNA, the CDR3 is TGTGCCAGCAGCAACGAGAGTCTATTGAAGCAGTTCTTC. Amino acid sequence: CASSNESLLKQFF.